Sequencing of this T cell receptor (beta chain) was carried out in a study of shared clonotypes between healthy human individuals (dated by TCRdb to the early 2020s). With respect to the entire study: Three men and a couple of women, aged 18 to 49 years, made up the cohort. The study deeply sequenced blood TCR repertoires of five healthy adults to estimate repertoire size and the extent of clonotype sharing between individuals. Libraries were prepared and TCR repertoires were sequenced by different laboratories using diverse techniques, in order to increase sequencing depth and limit assay-specific biases. Per donor, leukapheresis produced somewhere between about 0.94 and 8.9 billion PBMCs. For each donor, CD4 naive and CD4 memory were each run on three plates, CD8 naive on two plates, and CD8 memory on one plate. The full study reports these points: About 5% of naive CD4, approximately 3.7% of naive CD8, approximately 2.2% of memory CD4, and 0.4% of memory CD8 clonotypes were shared across a few donors. The small number of donors limited the genetic and exposure-history diversity represented. Larger estimated clonotype richness was generally found for naive subsets than for memory subsets. Pairwise subsampling indicated that sequencing depth was expected to affect the degree of clonotype sharing among donors. Only blood was sampled, and tissue TCR repertoires likely differ from those in blood. Even with the large sequencing depth, rarefaction of the sorted-subset datasets indicated that sequencing was incomplete. Higher generation probabilities were observed for clonotypes shared by all four sorted-subset donors than for non-shared clonotypes.

TCR CDR3 regions were amplified from genomic DNA by multiplex PCR using the deep immunoSEQ assay. Extracted genomic DNA from each cell subset was distributed evenly across all wells of several immunoSEQ 96-well plates, and each plate was treated as a replicate. For sorted subsets, 150 to 250 ng genomic DNA, equal to 30,000 to 35,000 T cell genomes, was loaded into each replicate PCR. Purified libraries were quantified with a Qubit 3.0 fluorometer, sized on a Bioanalyzer 2100, and re-quantified with the KAPA Library Quantification kit. Every immunoSEQ 96-well plate was sequenced on a separate single-read 150-cycle Illumina NextSeq 550 flow cell. Turning to the authors' computational methods: Because only junctional sequences without quality scores were contained in the immunoSEQ output, filtering matching that applied to full-length reads could not be performed. Sequences were annotated with PyIR, a Python wrapper for IgBLAST v1.9, using IMGT germline references to assign V/J genes and CDR3. Any read was removed if the V/J assignment was weak (E-value above 1e-6), the CDR3 was missing, or the read contained stop codons, out-of-frame junctions, or ambiguous translated residues. V3J clonotypes were defined as sequences sharing the same inferred V gene, J gene, and CDR3 amino acid sequence. Percentage overlap between repertoires was computed as shared unique clonotypes divided by the size of the smaller repertoire. Repertoire richness was assessed with RTK rarefaction, the Chao1 estimator, and Recon v2.1 estimates of unobserved clonotypes. For all TCRbeta clonotypes obtained by the gDNA method from a few donors, generation probabilities were computed with OLGA. Here the immuneACCESS table is served through TCRdb, limited to in-frame sequences with V and J called. Missing clones are a known gap in these copies; in checked studies unresolved V genes cover under half, and the rest lacks a known reason. V, J and clone size derive from that table, while D and trimming were established from the DNA sequence. This sample is represented by roughly 1,000,000 clones; around 78% of them were singletons. Roughly 0.61% of the sample comes from the top ten.

Donors were healthy HIV-negative adults with no recently reported acute infections or vaccinations. Only Caucasian adults living in Nashville, Tennessee, USA were represented among the donors. CD4+ T cells were enriched through magnetic negative selection, after which naive cells were positively selected on CD45RA and the remaining negative fraction served as the memory subset. Blood was collected by leukapheresis, and PBMCs were isolated by Ficoll-Histopaque density gradient centrifugation and then cryopreserved in liquid nitrogen vapor phase. Purity and quantity of every magnetically sorted T cell population were checked by analytical flow cytometry. From each sorted fraction, genomic DNA was isolated and quantified by UV absorbance on a Nanodrop 2000c. In the case of this clone: Its antigen is currently not known. Base qualities were left out, and no much larger clone turns up one base away.

Counted from cysteine to phenylalanine, this CDR3 has 16 amino acids. The read is trimmed to its CDR3 DNA, 48 bases read in frame from base 1. The junction carries 15 bases between V and J, which are trimmed by 4 bases and 2 bases respectively. Looking up the germline V gene yields CDR1 MGHRA and CDR2 YSYEKL. The material sequenced was memory CD4+ T cells from PBMCs. Per the publication, the cell subset or site label means: CD45RA-negative fraction. This receptor chain uses TRBV4-1 and TRBJ1-5; no D gene call is confident. This TCR was sampled from a man between 18 and 29 years old in good health. Some clones in this sample may be carry-over from other donors' samples. The CDR3 reads CASSRLGWVGNQPQHF. The DNA sequence is as follows: TGCGCCAGCAGCCGACTAGGGTGGGTCGGCAATCAGCCCCAGCATTTT.